Shown below are 16 T cell receptor beta chains from a single sample sequenced in a study of T cell responses to AZD1222 COVID-19 vaccine. The data were produced by immunoSEQ multiplex PCR, yet TCRdb's version contains in-frame clones alone and is incomplete. There are 100,000 to 140,000 clones in the sample; 89% occur only once, and about 7% lies in the top ten. The sequences come from peripheral blood, collected on day 0 of AZD1222 vaccination. The receptors shown here come from an adult in good health.

The chain joins TRBV4-1 to TRBJ2-7, with TRBD2 matching 7 bases. With 4 bases clipped from V and 2 bases from J, the junction kept 8 bases outside the gene matches. The CDR3 runs to 15 residues. Germline CDR1 is MGHRA and CDR2 is YSYEKL. The CDR3 coding sequence is TGCGCCAGCAGCCTAGGACTAGGCTATCCCTACGAGCAGTACTTC. It specifies CASSLGLGYPYEQYF.

The chain couples TRBV25-1 to TRBJ1-4, with 7 bases matching TRBD1. Trimming took 3 bases from V and 5 from J; bases not matched to a gene: 6. Germline values: CDR1 MGHDK, CDR2 SYGVNS. CDR3 length: 15 residues. Here the CDR3 reads CASSEMTGKNEKLFF. The CDR3 bases are TGTGCCAGCAGTGAGATGACAGGGAAGAATGAAAAACTGTTTTTT.

J is TRBJ2-1 and V is TRBV5-4; tentative D call: TRBD2 (6 bases). Germline CDR1 is SGHNT and CDR2 is YYREEE (reference sequence). This CDR3 is built from 16 residues. The V end lost 4 bases, the J end lost 4 bases, and 18 bases lay between the germline ends. The CDR3 region has the DNA TGTGCCAGCAGCCCATATACCCTAGCGTTATACAATGAGCAGTTCTTC. This sequence encodes CASSPYTLALYNEQFF.

This sequence joins TRBV28 and TRBJ2-7; 7 bases are shared with TRBD1. The V gene's germline CDR1 is MDHEN and CDR2 SYDVKM. The V segment lost 5 bases and the J segment 3 bases; nucleotides outside the gene matches: 13. The CDR3 sequence is 16 residues long. The CDR3 DNA reads TGTGCCAGCAGTCCTCTAAGAGACAGGGTTTACTACGAGCAGTACTTC. Protein: CASSPLRDRVYYEQYF.

In this sample, this clone turned up once. The chain carries TRBV25-1 and TRBJ1-2; TRBD1 matches 10 bases. Germline lookup yields CDR1 MGHDK and CDR2 SYGVNS. With 5 bases clipped from V and 0 bases from J, the junction kept 9 bases outside the gene matches. The CDR3 is made up of 17 amino acids. CDR3 coding DNA: TGTGCCAGCAGTACCGGGACAGGGGCGAGCACTAACTATGGCTACACCTTC. Its translation: CASSTGTGASTNYGYTF.

The chain uses TRBV3-1 (or the pseudogene TRBV3-2) and TRBJ1-1, with no clear D. There are 14 residues in the CDR3. V was clipped by 0 bases and J by 2 bases, with 7 bases between them. The germline V gene has CDR1 LGHDT and CDR2 YNNKEL (reference sequence). The CDR3 reads CASSQEQTNTEAFF. The CDR3 DNA reads TGTGCCAGCAGCCAAGAACAGACAAACACTGAAGCTTTCTTT.

V usage is TRBV18 and J usage is TRBJ1-1; weak D call: TRBD1 (5 bases). Trimming removed 1 base at V and 8 bases at J, with 8 bases between. Germline CDR1 and CDR2: KGHSH and LQKENI. The CDR3 is 12 amino acids. The CDR3 is CASSPRPGEAFF. CDR3 coding DNA: TGTGCCAGCTCACCACGGCCAGGGGAAGCTTTCTTT.

This clone was detected only once. The chain joins TRBV6-2 or TRBV6-3 to TRBJ2-5, with 11 bases lining up with TRBD1. J lost 4 bases, V lost 4 bases, and 2 bases had no gene match. The CDR3 consists of 14 residues. Per germline, CDR1 MNHEY and CDR2 SVGEGT. CDR3 coding DNA: TGTGCCAGCAGTTCGGGACAGGGGGGAGAGACCCAGTACTTC. It yields the protein CASSSGQGGETQYF.

The gene calls are TRBV28 and TRBJ2-5; TRBD1 matches 10 bases. The length of the CDR3 is 16 residues. Germline V gene lookup returns CDR1 MDHEN and CDR2 SYDVKM. V shed 5 bases and J 5 bases; nucleotides not matched to a gene: 11. Here the CDR3 DNA reads TGTGCCAGCAGTCCCACGACAGGGGGCCTCCGGGAGACCCAGTACTTC. It yields the protein CASSPTTGGLRETQYF.

This clone was found once. The chain is built from TRBV7-2 and TRBJ2-1; 7 bases line up with TRBD2. Germline V gives CDR1 SGHTA, CDR2 FQGNSA. After removal of 5 bases from V and 4 bases from J, the junction contained 17 bases not matched to a gene. The CDR3 covers 18 residues. CDR3 sequence (DNA): TGTGCCAGCAGCCCCATGAGTGTTGCTAGCGGCTTTTACAATGAGCAGTTCTTC. Translated, it gives CASSPMSVASGFYNEQFF.

This clone was seen once. The V gene is TRBV5-1, the J gene TRBJ1-1; a weak D match, TRBD1 (6 bases). The CDR3 runs 15 residues. The V end lost 4 bases, the J end lost 4 bases, and 17 bases lay between the germline ends. Germline V gene lookup returns CDR1 SGHRS and CDR2 YFSETQ. The CDR3 region has the DNA TGCGCCAGCAGCCCCCGACAGGAGAGGCGCACTGAAGCTTTCTTT. It translates to CASSPRQERRTEAFF.

The chain links TRBV28 to TRBJ1-5; D unresolved. CDR1 is MDHEN, CDR2 SYDVKM, per germline. CDR3 length: 16 residues. Trimming left V 3 bases short and J 3 bases short, with 15 bases between. CDR3 in DNA: TGTGCCAGCAGTTTTAGCGGGGTCCCCCCCAATCAGCCCCAGCATTTT. This translates into CASSFSGVPPNQPQHF.

The sample holds a few counts of this clone. The chain carries TRBV20-1 and TRBJ2-5; no reliable D call. With 3 bases removed from V and 4 bases from J, the gap between germline ends came to 6 bases. Germline V gene sequence: CDR1 DFQATT, CDR2 SNEGSKA (reference sequence). The CDR3 contains 11 residues. The CDR3 region is CSASYGETQYF. The CDR3 nucleotides are TGCAGTGCTAGTTATGGAGAGACCCAGTACTTC.

This rearrangement joins TRBV5-6 to TRBJ1-4; D might be TRBD1 (5 bases). Trimming removed 4 bases at V and 7 bases at J, with 14 bases between. CDR1 and CDR2 from the germline V gene are SGHDT and YYEEEE. The CDR3 has 14 residues. The CDR3 sequence is CASSLRDGGEKLFF. The CDR3 DNA reads TGTGCCAGCAGCCTCCGGGACGGTGGTGAAAAACTGTTTTTT.

V gene TRBV20-1 combines with J gene TRBJ2-3; D gene unclear. CDR3 length: 10 amino acids. CDR1 is DFQATT, CDR2 SNEGSKA, per germline (reference sequence). The V end lost 4 bases, the J end lost 2 bases, and 1 base lay between the germline ends. The CDR3 is CSATTDTQYF. The CDR3 DNA follows: TGCAGTGCTACCACAGATACGCAGTATTTT.

The CDR3 region is CASSQRTGYSEQYF. DNA of the CDR3: TGTGCCAGCAGCCAACGGACAGGGTACAGCGAGCAGTACTTC. The rearrangement joins TRBV16 to TRBJ2-7; 8 nucleotides agree with TRBD1. The CDR3 has 14 amino acids. The germline gives CDR1 KGHSY, CDR2 FQNENV. The trim removed 2 bases at V and 6 bases at J, leaving 6 bases unmatched.